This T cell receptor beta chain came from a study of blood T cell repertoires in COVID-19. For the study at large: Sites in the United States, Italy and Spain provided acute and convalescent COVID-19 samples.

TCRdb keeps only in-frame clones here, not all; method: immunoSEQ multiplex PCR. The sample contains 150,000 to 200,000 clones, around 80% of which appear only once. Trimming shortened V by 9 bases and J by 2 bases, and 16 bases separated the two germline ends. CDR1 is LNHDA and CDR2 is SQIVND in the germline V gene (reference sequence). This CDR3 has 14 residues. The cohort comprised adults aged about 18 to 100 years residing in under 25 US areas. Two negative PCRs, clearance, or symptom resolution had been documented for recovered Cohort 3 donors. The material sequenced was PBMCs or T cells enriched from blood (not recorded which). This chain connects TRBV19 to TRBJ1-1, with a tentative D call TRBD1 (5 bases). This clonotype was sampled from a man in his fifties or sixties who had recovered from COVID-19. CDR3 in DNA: TGTGCCAGCCAAGCCGGGGGATATAACACTGAAGCTTTCTTT. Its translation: CASQAGGYNTEAFF.